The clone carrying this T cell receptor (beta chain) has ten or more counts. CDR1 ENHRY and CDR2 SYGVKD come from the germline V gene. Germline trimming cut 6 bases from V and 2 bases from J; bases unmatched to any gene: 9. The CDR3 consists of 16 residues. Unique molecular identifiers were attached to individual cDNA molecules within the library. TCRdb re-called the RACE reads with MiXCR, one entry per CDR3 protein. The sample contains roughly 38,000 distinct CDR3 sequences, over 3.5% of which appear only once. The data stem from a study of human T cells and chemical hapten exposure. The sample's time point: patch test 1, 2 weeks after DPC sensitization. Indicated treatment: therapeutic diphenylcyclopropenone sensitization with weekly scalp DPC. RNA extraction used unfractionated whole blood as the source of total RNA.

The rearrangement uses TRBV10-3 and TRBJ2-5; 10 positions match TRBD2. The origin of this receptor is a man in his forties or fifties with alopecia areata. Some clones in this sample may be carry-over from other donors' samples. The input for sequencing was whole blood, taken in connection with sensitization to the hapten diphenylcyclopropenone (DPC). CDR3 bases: TGTGCCATCAGCCAAGGACTAGCGGCTCTTCAAGAGACCCAGTACTTC. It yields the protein CAISQGLAALQETQYF.